The subject of this entry is one T cell receptor beta chain. These data come from a study of control samples from healthy donors and cancer patients. The CDR3 is made up of 16 amino acids. Losses at the gene ends were 11 bases for V and 1 base for J; bases not matched to a gene: 9. The V gene's germline CDR1 is ENHRY and CDR2 SYGVKD. TCRdb keeps only in-frame clones here, not all; method: immunoSEQ multiplex PCR. The sample carries some 110,000 clones, over 90% recorded once. Material for sequencing was blood. The chain combines TRBV10-3 with TRBJ2-6; 9 bases agree with TRBD1. The origin of this receptor is a man aged 25 to 40 in good health. CDR3 DNA: TGTGCCGTCAAACGACAGGGGGGTTCTGGGGCCAACGTCCTGACTTTC. Translation gives CAVKRQGGSGANVLTF.